Reported below is one T cell receptor beta chain. The antigen remains unidentified. TCR beta cDNA libraries included unique molecular identifiers. Researchers reported about 500,000 cDNA molecules coming from approximately 0.91 to 9.4 million T cells. TCRdb called the PCR reads again in MiXCR, with one record for every CDR3 protein. The table shows 650,000 to 850,000 distinct CDR3 sequences, with roughly 46% occurring only once. This record comes from a study of post-analysis software for immune sequencing data. Study conclusions and caveats: Patients carried roughly 5 TRBV segments more frequently than controls did, and TRBV5-6, TRBV5-1 and TRBV20-1 were among them.

V was trimmed by 0 bases and J by 5 bases, leaving 11 bases between them. Germline CDR1 and CDR2: MNHNY and SVGAGI (reference sequence). The CDR3 loop spans 14 amino acids. The V and J genes are TRBV6-6 and TRBJ2-7; tentative D call: TRBD1 (5 bases). The clonotype originates from a girl aged 10 to 17 with multiple sclerosis. Sequenced sample: blood. The CDR3 nucleotides are TGTGCCAGCAGTTACTCAGCCAGGGCCCACGAGCAGTACTTC. Its translation: CASSYSARAHEQYF.